These T cell receptor beta chains were read from a single sample in a study of T cell responses to AZD1222 COVID-19 vaccine. Sequencing used immunoSEQ multiplex PCR; TCRdb keeps in-frame clones, though not all of them. Here the sample spans around 150,000 clones, 92% being singletons. The sequencing here drew on peripheral blood, taken 28 days after the second AZD1222 dose. These TCRs come from an adult who received the AZD1222 COVID-19 vaccine. Each CDR3 is given with its conserved first and last residue.

J: TRBJ1-1
V: TRBV6-5
CDR3: CASTTRQTMDTEAFF

J: TRBJ1-4
V: TRBV18
CDR3: CASSPLAGKGGEKLFF

J: TRBJ1-1
V: TRBV12-5
CDR3: CASGLRSEDTEAFF

J: TRBJ1-1
V: TRBV4-1
CDR3: CASSQGPGWNTEAFF

J: TRBJ2-2
V: TRBV20-1
CDR3: CSASPGLSGELFF

J: TRBJ1-5
V: TRBV6-5
CDR3: CASRMDRDGQPQHF

J: TRBJ1-2
V: TRBV20-1
CDR3: CSASNMGGYGYTF

J: TRBJ1-6
V: TRBV7-6
CDR3: CASSLAGTGFSPLHF

J: TRBJ1-1
V: TRBV5-1
CDR3: CASSRGTGLNTEAFF

J: TRBJ2-1
V: TRBV6-5
CDR3: CATTPGGEQFF

J: TRBJ1-5
V: TRBV27
CDR3: CASSPWPGQGALGNQPQHF